Listed below are T cell receptor beta chains from one sample, sequenced in a study of cytomegalovirus exposure and HLA in healthy donors. Generated by immunoSEQ multiplex PCR, the TCRdb table keeps only in-frame clones and is missing some. The sample has roughly 120,000 clones; over 60% are singletons. Sequences were obtained from PBMCs. These receptors all come from a woman in her 30s in good health and CMV-seronegative. CDR3s include the opening cysteine and the closing phenylalanine or tryptophan. The order of the fields is V gene, clone size, J gene, D gene, CDR3 protein, CDR3 DNA. A D gene is named only where the DNA matches it firmly. Some rows have no size entry. The others give once, few or many, or a class for an expanded clone.

TRBV28	-	TRBJ2-5	-	CASSRGTVQETQYF	TGTGCCAGCAGTCGAGGGACTGTGCAGGAGACCCAGTACTTC
TRBV4-3	-	TRBJ2-1	-	CASSQDRTGTNEQFF	TGCGCCAGCAGCCAAGACCGAACAGGTACCAATGAGCAGTTCTTC
TRBV5-1	-	TRBJ2-1	TRBD2	CASSAGLAGDNEQFF	TGCGCCAGCAGCGCTGGACTAGCGGGAGACAATGAGCAGTTCTTC
TRBV10-3	-	TRBJ2-2	-	CAISGQIGGTGELFF	TGTGCCATCAGTGGTCAAATCGGTGGCACCGGGGAGCTGTTTTTT
TRBV30	once	TRBJ1-4	TRBD1	CAWKAGHRGNEKLFF	TGTGCCTGGAAAGCTGGGCACAGGGGTAATGAAAAACTGTTTTTT
TRBV6-1	-	TRBJ2-1	TRBD2	CASSERTSGNEQFF	TGTGCCAGCAGTGAAAGAACTAGCGGCAATGAGCAGTTCTTC
TRBV1	once	TRBJ2-5	-	CTSSQPHELPETQYF	TGCACCAGCAGCCAGCCCCATGAGCTCCCAGAGACCCAGTACTTC
TRBV9	-	TRBJ1-3	-	CASSAGTDGNTIYF	TGTGCCAGCAGCGCCGGGACTGATGGAAACACCATATATTTT
TRBV28	-	TRBJ1-1	-	CASREGYGEAFF	TGTGCCAGCAGGGAGGGATACGGTGAAGCTTTCTTT
TRBV30	-	TRBJ1-6	-	CAWISRVNSPLHF	TGTGCCTGGATCTCCAGGGTTAATTCACCCCTCCACTTT
TRBV5-1	-	TRBJ2-3	TRBD2	CASRSGSLTDTQYF	TGCGCCAGCAGGAGCGGGAGTCTCACAGATACGCAGTATTTT
TRBV28	few	TRBJ1-1	-	CASSPINGDRRKAFF	TGTGCCAGCAGTCCTATAAACGGAGACAGAAGGAAGGCTTTCTTT
TRBV7-2	few	TRBJ2-1	-	CASSPLLEVEQFF	TGTGCCAGCAGCCCACTATTGGAGGTTGAGCAGTTCTTC
TRBV30	-	TRBJ2-1	-	CAWGTQGYEQFF	TGTGCCTGGGGTACACAGGGATATGAGCAGTTCTTC
TRBV14	-	TRBJ2-1	TRBD1	CASSQRQRAGGYNEQFF	TGTGCCAGCAGCCAACGACAACGGGCAGGGGGCTACAATGAGCAGTTCTTC
TRBV4-3	-	TRBJ2-7	TRBD2	CASSQFSGTFYEQYF	TGCGCCAGCAGCCAATTTAGCGGGACTTTCTACGAGCAGTACTTC
TRBV9	-	TRBJ2-1	-	CASSVGPGRDYNEQFF	TGTGCCAGCAGCGTAGGGCCAGGGCGAGACTACAATGAGCAGTTCTTC
TRBV28	-	TRBJ1-4	TRBD1	CASSSPGQGDTNEKLFF	TGTGCCAGCAGTTCTCCGGGACAGGGAGATACTAATGAAAAACTGTTTTTT
TRBV5-4	-	TRBJ2-2	TRBD2	CASSSRLADYTGELFF	TGTGCCAGCAGCTCCCGACTAGCGGATTACACCGGGGAGCTGTTTTTT
TRBV29-1	-	TRBJ2-5	TRBD1	CSALWIRQGAKETQYF	TGCAGCGCGTTATGGATACGACAGGGGGCAAAAGAGACCCAGTACTTC
TRBV5-1	-	TRBJ2-5	TRBD1	CASSWGQGQTQYF	TGCGCCAGCAGCTGGGGACAGGGCCAGACCCAGTACTTC
TRBV6-1	-	TRBJ1-1	TRBD1	CASRSTGETEAFF	TGTGCCAGCAGATCCACAGGGGAAACTGAAGCTTTCTTT
TRBV7-8	few	TRBJ1-5	-	CASSLTGGLSGNQPQHF	TGTGCCAGCAGCTTAACGGGGGGACTTTCGGGCAATCAGCCCCAGCATTTT
TRBV29-1	few	TRBJ2-7	-	CSVEPLARPYEQYF	TGCAGCGTTGAACCTCTAGCGAGACCCTACGAGCAGTACTTC
TRBV4-3	-	TRBJ1-1	-	CASSQDRAGDTEAFF	TGCGCCAGCAGCCAAGATCGGGCAGGGGATACTGAAGCTTTCTTT
TRBV13	-	TRBJ2-5	-	CASSYAMGGWETQYF	TGTGCCAGCAGCTACGCGATGGGGGGATGGGAGACCCAGTACTTC
TRBV10-3	-	TRBJ1-2	TRBD1	CAISLDRAGGYTF	TGTGCCATCAGCCTAGACAGGGCTGGAGGCTACACCTTC
TRBV7-8	few	TRBJ1-6	TRBD1	CASSLAVGGTGSSPLHF	TGTGCCAGCAGCTTAGCGGTTGGAGGGACAGGGTCCTCACCCCTCCACTTT
TRBV4-1	-	TRBJ2-7	-	CASSLTRTDEQYF	TGCGCCAGCAGCCTGACGAGGACAGACGAGCAGTACTTC
TRBV7-3	-	TRBJ2-1	-	CASSLWAGSYNEQFF	TGTGCCAGCAGCTTATGGGCCGGAAGCTACAATGAGCAGTTCTTC
TRBV10-3	-	TRBJ1-4	-	CAAGPGHTNEKLFF	TGTGCCGCAGGGCCGGGACATACTAATGAAAAACTGTTTTTT
TRBV21-1	-	TRBJ2-5	-	CASSSNSGDRGPQTQYF	TGTGCCAGCAGCTCAAATTCGGGGGACAGGGGGCCCCAGACCCAGTACTTC
TRBV6-5	-	TRBJ2-3	-	CASSYARRGDTDTQYF	TGTGCCAGCAGTTATGCCCGCAGGGGGGACACAGATACGCAGTATTTT
TRBV7-8	once	TRBJ1-4	-	CASSLLQTNEKLFF	TGTGCCAGCAGCTTATTACAGACTAATGAAAAACTGTTTTTT
TRBV29-1	few	TRBJ2-7	TRBD2	CSVETSGVTYEQYF	TGCAGCGTCGAGACTAGCGGGGTTACCTACGAGCAGTACTTC
TRBV27	-	TRBJ2-3	TRBD1	CASRDRDSRTDTQYF	TGTGCCAGCAGGGACCGGGACAGCCGCACAGATACGCAGTATTTT
TRBV4-1	-	TRBJ2-1	TRBD2	CASTRLAGGYNEQFF	TGCGCCAGCACCCGACTAGCGGGGGGATACAATGAGCAGTTCTTC
TRBV2	-	TRBJ2-5	TRBD1	CASSSDRGGETQYF	TGTGCCAGCAGTAGCGACAGGGGAGGAGAGACCCAGTACTTC
TRBV10-3	-	TRBJ2-3	TRBD2	CAIGTRGKDTQYF	TGTGCCATCGGGACTAGGGGGAAAGATACGCAGTATTTT
TRBV5-8	once	TRBJ2-7	-	CASSVNYEQYF	TGTGCCAGCAGCGTAAACTACGAGCAGTACTTC
TRBV28	-	TRBJ1-2	-	CASSPPRETAYGYTF	TGTGCCAGCAGTCCCCCTCGTGAGACAGCCTATGGCTACACCTTC
TRBV5-1	few	TRBJ2-5	TRBD2	CASSLAGRGEETQYF	TGCGCCAGCAGCTTGGCCGGGAGGGGGGAAGAGACCCAGTACTTC
TRBV7-3	-	TRBJ2-7	-	CASSLGGLSFEQYF	TGTGCCAGCAGCTTAGGGGGACTGTCTTTCGAGCAGTACTTC
TRBV30	-	TRBJ2-2	-	CAWSSAGELFF	TGTGCCTGGAGTTCGGCCGGGGAGCTGTTTTTT
TRBV4-2	-	TRBJ1-3	-	CASSHVAVHSGNTIYF	TGTGCCAGCAGCCACGTGGCCGTACACTCTGGAAACACCATATATTTT
TRBV11-1	-	TRBJ2-1	-	CASSLRGAASSYNEQFF	TGTGCCAGCAGCCTCCGCGGGGCAGCGAGCTCCTACAATGAGCAGTTCTTC
TRBV4-1	-	TRBJ2-2	-	CASSQKPRGNTGELFF	TGCGCCAGCAGCCAAAAGCCCCGAGGGAACACCGGGGAGCTGTTTTTT
TRBV9	-	TRBJ1-1	TRBD1	CASSGTGITEAFF	TGTGCCAGCAGCGGGACAGGGATTACTGAAGCTTTCTTT
TRBV7-9	-	TRBJ2-7	TRBD1	CASSLGQGDYEQYF	TGTGCCAGCAGCCTGGGACAGGGGGACTACGAGCAGTACTTC
TRBV5-1	-	TRBJ2-1	-	CASSLGKAEQFF	TGCGCCAGCAGCTTGGGTAAAGCTGAGCAGTTCTTC